This T cell receptor (beta chain) was sequenced for a study of cytomegalovirus exposure and HLA in healthy donors. Amplification used 60 Vbeta primers and 13 Jbeta primers. This table comes from immunoSEQ multiplex PCR, and its TCRdb copy is limited to in-frame clones, with some not included. In the table there are 100,000 to 150,000 clones, approximately 8.7% of which are singletons. Germline V gene sequence: CDR1 SGHAT, CDR2 FQNNGV. After removal of 5 bases from V and 7 bases from J, the junction contained 11 bases not matched to a gene. This CDR3 comprises 15 residues. This clone appeared a few times.

Source material: PBMCs. This chain uses TRBV11-2 with TRBJ2-1, with 7 bases fitting TRBD2. The TCR sequence derives from a middle-aged man in good health and CMV-seronegative. The CDR3 reads CASSASHTGLNEQFF. CDR3 DNA: TGTGCCAGCAGCGCAAGCCACACGGGACTAAATGAGCAGTTCTTC.